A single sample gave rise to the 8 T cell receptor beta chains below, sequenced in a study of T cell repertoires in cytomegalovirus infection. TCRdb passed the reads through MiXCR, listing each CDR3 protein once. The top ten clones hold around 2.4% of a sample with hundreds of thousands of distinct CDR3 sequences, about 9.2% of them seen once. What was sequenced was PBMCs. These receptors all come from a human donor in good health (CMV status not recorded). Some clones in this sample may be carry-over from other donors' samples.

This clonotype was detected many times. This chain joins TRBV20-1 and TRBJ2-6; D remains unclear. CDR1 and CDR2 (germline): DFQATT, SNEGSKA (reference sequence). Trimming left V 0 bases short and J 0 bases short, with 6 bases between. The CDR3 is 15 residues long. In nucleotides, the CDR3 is TGCAGTGCTAGAGATCATGACTCTGGGGCCAACGTCCTGACTTTC. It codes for CSARDHDSGANVLTF.

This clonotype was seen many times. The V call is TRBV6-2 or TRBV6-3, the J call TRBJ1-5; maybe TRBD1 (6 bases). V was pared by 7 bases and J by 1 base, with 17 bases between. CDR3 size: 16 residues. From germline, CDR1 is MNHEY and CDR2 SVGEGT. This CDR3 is CASTPIPDRSNQPQHF. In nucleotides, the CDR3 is TGTGCCAGCACCCCAATCCCCGACAGGAGCAATCAGCCCCAGCATTTT.

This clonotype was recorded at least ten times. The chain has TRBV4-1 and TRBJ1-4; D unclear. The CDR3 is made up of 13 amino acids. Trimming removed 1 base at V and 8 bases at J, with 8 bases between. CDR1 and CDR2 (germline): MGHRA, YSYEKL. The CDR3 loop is CASSQALNEKLFF. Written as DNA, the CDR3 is TGCGCCAGCAGCCAAGCTCTAAACGAAAAACTGTTTTTT.

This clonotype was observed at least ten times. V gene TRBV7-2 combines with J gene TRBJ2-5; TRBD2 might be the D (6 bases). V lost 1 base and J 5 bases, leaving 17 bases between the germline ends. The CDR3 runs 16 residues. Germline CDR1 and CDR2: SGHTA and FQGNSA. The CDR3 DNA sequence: TGTGCCAGCAGCTTAGTAGGCGGGAACTGGGTGGAGACCCAGTACTTC. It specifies CASSLVGGNWVETQYF.

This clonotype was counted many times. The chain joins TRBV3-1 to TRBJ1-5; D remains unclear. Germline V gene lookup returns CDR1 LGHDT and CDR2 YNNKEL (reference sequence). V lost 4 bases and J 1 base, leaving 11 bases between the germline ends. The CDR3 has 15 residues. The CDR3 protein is CASSPRSQSNQPQHF. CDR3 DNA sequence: TGTGCCAGCAGCCCCCGGAGTCAGAGCAATCAGCCCCAGCATTTT.

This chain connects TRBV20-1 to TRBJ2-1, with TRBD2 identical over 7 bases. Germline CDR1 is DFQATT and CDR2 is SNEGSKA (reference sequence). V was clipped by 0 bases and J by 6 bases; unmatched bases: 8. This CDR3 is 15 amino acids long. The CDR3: CSARDPRTSPNEQFF. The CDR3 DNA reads TGCAGTGCTAGAGATCCCCGGACTAGTCCCAATGAGCAGTTCTTC.

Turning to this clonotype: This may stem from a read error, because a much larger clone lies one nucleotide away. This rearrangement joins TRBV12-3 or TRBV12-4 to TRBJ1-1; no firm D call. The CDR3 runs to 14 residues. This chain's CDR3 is CASSLSPENTETFF. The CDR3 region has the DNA TGTGCCAGCAGTTTGAGTCCGGAGAACACTGAAACTTTCTTT.

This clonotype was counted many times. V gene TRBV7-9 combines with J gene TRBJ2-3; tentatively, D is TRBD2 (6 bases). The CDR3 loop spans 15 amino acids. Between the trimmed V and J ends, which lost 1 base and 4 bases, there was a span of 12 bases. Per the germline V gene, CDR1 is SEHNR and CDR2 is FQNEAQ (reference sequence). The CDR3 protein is CASSLGRVDPDTQYF. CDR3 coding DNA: TGTGCCAGCAGCTTAGGGAGGGTAGACCCAGATACGCAGTATTTT.